The clone carrying this T cell receptor beta chain has only a few counts. The sample comes from a study of shared clonotypes between healthy human individuals. Some clones are missing from TCRdb's copy, which holds only in-frame ones; the method was immunoSEQ multiplex PCR. The sample gives approximately 1,000,000 clones, 70% to 80% of which show up once; 0.85% to 1% is in the top ten. This CDR3 contains 15 residues. The germline V gene has CDR1 SNHLY and CDR2 FYNNEI. Trimming at V came to 6 bases and at J to 1 base, leaving 7 bases not matched to a gene. The sequence derives from a man aged 18 to 29 in good health. Some clones in this sample may be carry-over from other donors' samples. The material sequenced was memory CD4+ T cells from PBMCs. Subset specified: CD45RA-negative fraction. The gene calls are TRBV2 and TRBJ1-1; 8 nucleotides line up with TRBD1. CDR3 amino acids: CASRSRQGTNTEAFF. CDR3 in DNA: TGTGCCAGCAGAAGTAGACAGGGGACGAACACTGAAGCTTTCTTT.